This TCR beta chain comes out of a study of graft-versus-host responses after intestinal transplantation. The overall study: Every transplant recipient was induced with anti-thymocyte globulin, then maintained on tacrolimus and steroids for about three years. Study-wide points: Allografts of one patient group, those with graft-donor T cell macrochimerism, had high graft-versus-host to host-versus-graft clonal ratios. The highest levels of circulating GvH clones went along with early declines in HvG clones after transplant.

The CDR3 runs to 17 residues. Losses at the gene ends were 5 bases for V and 3 bases for J; bases not matched to a gene: 5. Germline V lookup: CDR1 SGHVS, CDR2 FQNEAQ. To note about this clone: Its antigen is undetermined.

Measured with immunoSEQ multiplex PCR; TCRdb has only the in-frame clones, and not every one. The profile shows about 39,000 clones, roughly 90% of them singletons. The gene calls are TRBV7-8 and TRBJ2-2; TRBD2 matches at 14 bases. This specimen was PBMCs, taken around 280 days after transplant. This clonotype was obtained from a human patient who received an intestinal transplant, so some T cells may come from the graft donor. This chain's CDR3 is CASSRTSGGSYTGELFF. CDR3 bases: TGTGCCAGCAGCCGGACTAGCGGGGGGTCATACACCGGGGAGCTGTTTTTT.